This T cell receptor (beta chain) was obtained from a study of cytomegalovirus exposure and HLA in healthy donors. Background on the study: The roughly 120 million unique TCR beta sequences, from approximately 170 million T cells, were found by an earlier analysis. The study, taken as a whole, reports: Previously analyzed data showed that most TCR beta V segments were productive at a frequency of about 90% or about 30%.

With regard to this clone: Its antigen is currently unknown.

The PCR used 60 Vbeta and 13 Jbeta primers. Per the study methods: A later analysis tallied 75 million to 80 million unique TCR beta chains, roughly 11 million of them shared. Sequencing used immunoSEQ multiplex PCR; TCRdb keeps in-frame clones, though not all of them. V, J and clone size derive from that table, while D and trimming were established from the DNA sequence. The table includes 85,000 to 130,000 clones, around 75% detected once. Donors sampled were nominally healthy, though unrecorded immune exposures were likely. The ends were cut back, 3 bases at V and 10 bases at J, with 18 bases in the middle. The CDR3 covers 14 residues. CDR1 SEHNR and CDR2 FQNEAQ come from the germline V gene (reference sequence).

Source material: PBMCs. J is TRBJ1-2 and V is TRBV7-9, with D possibly TRBD1 on 5 matching bases. This receptor was obtained from a female donor in good health and CMV-seronegative. This chain's CDR3 is CASSFTHGGLDYTF. The DNA of the CDR3 is TGTGCCAGCAGCTTCACCCATGGGGGGTTGGACTACACCTTC.